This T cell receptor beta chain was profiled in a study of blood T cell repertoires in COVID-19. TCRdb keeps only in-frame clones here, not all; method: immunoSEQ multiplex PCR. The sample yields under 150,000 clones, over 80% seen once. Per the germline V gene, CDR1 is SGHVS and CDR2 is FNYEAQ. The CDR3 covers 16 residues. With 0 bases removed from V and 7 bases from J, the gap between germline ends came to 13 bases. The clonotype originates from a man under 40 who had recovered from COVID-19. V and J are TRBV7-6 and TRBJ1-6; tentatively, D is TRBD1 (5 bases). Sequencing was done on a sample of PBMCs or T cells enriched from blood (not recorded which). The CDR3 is CASSLATGSRNSPLHF. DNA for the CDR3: TGTGCCAGCAGCTTAGCTACAGGCAGCAGGAATTCACCCCTCCACTTT.